This TCR beta chain comes out of a study of Ad26.COV2.S vaccination and SARS-CoV-2 variants. About the study: Doses of Ad26.COV2.S were injected into muscle once or twice, 56 days apart.

The treatment is: some 20 received Ad26.COV2.S at low or high dose, single or two shots; a few received placebo; per-sample allocation not given. Each sample was drawn 63 days after the first injection (of vaccine or placebo). It was Wuhan-strain SARS-CoV-2 spike that the Ad26 vaccine vector expressed. The assay was immunoSEQ multiplex PCR, and TCRdb's table has in-frame clones only and misses some. The sample lists 500,000 or so clones; around 90% were seen once. Unmatched junction bases numbered 6, after V lost 1 base and J lost 3 bases. Germline V gene sequence: CDR1 LNHDA, CDR2 SQIVND (reference sequence). The CDR3 has 16 residues.

Sample: peripheral blood, taken in a trial of Ad26.COV2.S vaccine versus placebo. This TCR was recovered from a person aged 18-65 years who received the Ad26.COV2.S COVID-19 vaccine or a placebo. The V and J genes are TRBV19 and TRBJ2-1; 7 bases align to TRBD2. CDR3: CASSIVASGFYNEQFF. In DNA form, the CDR3 reads TGTGCCAGTAGTATAGTGGCTAGCGGATTCTACAATGAGCAGTTCTTC.